A selection of T cell receptor beta chains follows, all from one sample in a study of shared clonotypes between healthy human individuals. Assay: immunoSEQ multiplex PCR; the TCRdb copy retains only in-frame clones and omits some. Of about 2.5 million clones in the sample, less than 95% were seen once. Sequencing was carried out using naive CD4+ T cells from PBMCs. Receptors were obtained from a man aged 18-30 years in good health. Some clones in this sample may be carry-over from other donors' samples. Both conserved end residues are part of each CDR3. The order of the fields is J gene, D gene, V gene, CDR3 length, clone size, CDR3 DNA, CDR3 protein. The D gene is left open where the match is weak. For some rows the clone size is stated as once, few or many, or as a class when expanded; others skip it.

TRBJ2-1 | . | TRBV7-2 | 14 | . | TGTGCCAGCAGCCCCTCCGGTGGTAGGAATGAGCAGTTCTTC | CASSPSGGRNEQFF
TRBJ2-3 | . | TRBV11-3 | 16 | . | TGTGCCAGCAGCCCCCAGGGGAGGACTAGCACAGATACGCAGTATTTT | CASSPQGRTSTDTQYF
TRBJ2-4 | TRBD1 | TRBV6-6 | 15 | . | TGTGCCAGCAGTCAGACAGGGAAAGCCAAAAACATTCAGTACTTC | CASSQTGKAKNIQYF
TRBJ2-4 | TRBD2 | TRBV18 | 19 | . | TGTGCCAGCTCACGTACAGAGATCGGACTAGCGGGGCCGAAAAACATTCAGTACTTC | CASSRTEIGLAGPKNIQYF
TRBJ2-5 | . | TRBV6-1 | 11 | . | TGTGCCAGCAGGGAGCAAGAGACCCAGTACTTC | CASREQETQYF
TRBJ2-7 | . | TRBV19 | 12 | . | TGTGCCAGTATGGGCAGGGCCTACGAGCAGTACTTC | CASMGRAYEQYF
TRBJ2-3 | TRBD2 | TRBV4-1 | 15 | . | TGCGCCAGCAGCCGTGGGGAGGGAGGTAGAGATACGCAGTATTTT | CASSRGEGGRDTQYF
TRBJ2-7 | . | TRBV28 | 15 | . | TGTGCCAGCATGCCGACTTCATTCCGCTTCTACGAGCAGTACTTC | CASMPTSFRFYEQYF
TRBJ2-7 | . | TRBV18 | 15 | . | TGTGCCAGCTCCCTGGCGGGCTCCCCTCCCTACGAGCAGTACTTC | CASSLAGSPPYEQYF
TRBJ1-1 | . | TRBV4-3 | 15 | . | TGCGCCAGCAGCCAAGATCCCACAGCTAACACTGAAGCTTTCTTT | CASSQDPTANTEAFF
TRBJ2-4 | . | TRBV4-3 | 19 | . | TGCGCCAGCAGCCCGAAGGGGACTTACCTTTTCCTAGCCAAAAACATTCAGTACTTC | CASSPKGTYLFLAKNIQYF
TRBJ1-1 | TRBD1 | TRBV6-6 | 14 | . | TGTGCCAGCAGTTGGGACGACAGGGACACTGAAGCTTTCTTT | CASSWDDRDTEAFF
TRBJ2-7 | TRBD2 | TRBV9 | 14 | once | TGTGCCAGCAGCCCTCATGCGGGAGCTTTCGAGCAGTACTTC | CASSPHAGAFEQYF
TRBJ1-2 | . | TRBV5-1 | 13 | . | TGCGCCAGCAGCAGTCTGAGCCTCAATGGCTACACCTTC | CASSSLSLNGYTF
TRBJ2-7 | . | TRBV5-1 | 15 | . | TGCGCCAGCAGCTTGTCTGTAGTCAGCTCCTACGAGCAGTACTTC | CASSLSVVSSYEQYF
TRBJ2-1 | TRBD2 | TRBV4-1 | 17 | . | TGCGCCAGCAGCCCAGCGGGCGGGAGCCTCTCCTACAATGAGCAGTTCTTC | CASSPAGGSLSYNEQFF
TRBJ2-1 | TRBD2 | TRBV29-1 | 15 | . | TGCAGCGTGGGGATTGGGGCTAGCGGAGATAATGAGCAGTTCTTC | CSVGIGASGDNEQFF
TRBJ2-7 | . | TRBV28 | 17 | once | TGTGCCAGCAGCAGCAGGTCGACCAGGTACTCCTCCTACGAGCAGTACTTC | CASSSRSTRYSSYEQYF
TRBJ1-2 | . | TRBV11-2 | 12 | . | TGTGCCAGCAGCTTTTCAGGGGATGGCTACACCTTC | CASSFSGDGYTF
TRBJ1-3 | . | TRBV28 | 15 | . | TGTGCCAGCAGTTTACTTACAGTCGCTGGAAACACCATATATTTT | CASSLLTVAGNTIYF
TRBJ2-7 | TRBD1 | TRBV19 | 16 | . | TGTGCCAGTAGTATTGGCCGGGACAGGGTTATTGGCGAGCAGTACTTC | CASSIGRDRVIGEQYF
TRBJ2-1 | TRBD2 | TRBV19 | 14 | . | TGTGCCAGTAGTATGGGGCTAGCGGGTACCTTTCAGTTCTTC | CASSMGLAGTFQFF
TRBJ1-2 | . | TRBV5-1 | 16 | . | TGCGCCAGCAGCGGCGGCGGGACATATTCCTCCTATGGCTACACCTTC | CASSGGGTYSSYGYTF
TRBJ2-7 | . | TRBV5-1 | 13 | once | TGCGCCAGCAGCACAACAGGTGCGTGGGGGCAGTACTTC | CASSTTGAWGQYF
TRBJ1-5 | TRBD1 | TRBV5-1 | 15 | . | TGCGCCAGCAGCTACACAGGGGGCTCTGATCAGCCCCAGCATTTT | CASSYTGGSDQPQHF
TRBJ2-7 | . | TRBV5-5 | 13 | . | TGTGCCAGCAGCACCAGAGAAAAAGGGGAGCAGTACTTC | CASSTREKGEQYF
TRBJ1-2 | . | TRBV6-1 | 15 | . | TGTGCCAGCAGTGAATTTAAGGGTAGAAGCTATGGCTACACCTTC | CASSEFKGRSYGYTF
TRBJ2-3 | TRBD2 | TRBV7-2 | 17 | . | TGTGCCAGCAGCCCTGGACTAGCGGGAGGGATAGGGGATACGCAGTATTTT | CASSPGLAGGIGDTQYF
TRBJ2-1 | TRBD2 | TRBV9 | 15 | once | TGTGCCAGCAGCGTGGGGGGAGGGTCCTACAATGAGCAGTTCTTC | CASSVGGGSYNEQFF
TRBJ2-7 | TRBD1 | TRBV4-2 | 14 | . | TGTGCCAGCAGCCAAGAAGGGACAGGGGGGGAGCAGTACTTC | CASSQEGTGGEQYF
TRBJ2-1 | . | TRBV7-2 | 12 | . | TGTGCCAGCAGCTTCCTAGCCGGCAATCAGTTCTTC | CASSFLAGNQFF
TRBJ1-2 | TRBD1 | TRBV30 | 15 | . | TGTGCCTGGAGTATTCGGACAGGGGTTGCCTATGGCTACACCTTC | CAWSIRTGVAYGYTF
TRBJ2-7 | . | TRBV6-5 | 15 | . | TGTGCCAGCAGTTACAGAGGCGGGACTCCCCGCGAGCAGTACTTC | CASSYRGGTPREQYF
TRBJ1-4 | . | TRBV6-6 | 11 | . | TGTGCCAGCTCACCTGGGGAAAAACTGTTTTTT | CASSPGEKLFF
TRBJ2-5 | TRBD1 | TRBV28 | 15 | . | TGTGCCAGCAGCTGGACAGGGGGCAGGGGAGAGACCCAGTACTTC | CASSWTGGRGETQYF
TRBJ2-5 | . | TRBV7-2 | 13 | . | TGTGCCAGCAGCTTATATATTCAAGAGACCCAGTACTTC | CASSLYIQETQYF
TRBJ1-2 | . | TRBV28 | 12 | . | TGTGCCAGCAGTTTCAGGGCTCGGGGCCTCACCTTC | CASSFRARGLTF
TRBJ2-5 | . | TRBV14 | 15 | once | TGTGCCAGCAGCCAACCGGGGACTCCCTCGAGGACCCAGTACTTC | CASSQPGTPSRTQYF
TRBJ1-3 | . | TRBV7-3 | 20 | . | TGTGCCAGCAGCCTAGCCCCAGCCGGGACACCCGACCTCTCTGGAAACACCATATATTTT | CASSLAPAGTPDLSGNTIYF
TRBJ2-3 | . | TRBV7-3 | 16 | . | TGTGCCAGCAGCTTAAACAGCCTAATTAGCACAGATACGCAGTATTTT | CASSLNSLISTDTQYF